This entry lists 14 T cell receptor beta chains sequenced from one sample in a study of blood T cell repertoires in COVID-19. TCRdb's copy holds only in-frame clones and misses some; the assay was immunoSEQ multiplex PCR. The repertoire has about 69,000 clones, about 85% of them found once; the top ten carry under 3%. The sequencing input was peripheral blood. These receptors were collected from a man older than 75 with acute or convalescent COVID-19.

J is TRBJ2-5 and V is TRBV9; D might be TRBD2 (5 bases). The V end was cut by 4 bases, the J end by 5 bases, with 15 bases between. CDR3 length equals 14 residues. The V gene's germline CDR1 is SGDLS and CDR2 YYNGEE. DNA for the CDR3: TGTGCCAGCAGCTCCGGCGGGCTCGAGGAGACCCAGTACTTC. It encodes CASSSGGLEETQYF.

The gene calls are TRBV4-1 and TRBJ2-5; D might be TRBD2 (5 bases). Trimming took 0 bases from V and 5 from J, leaving 13 bases between them. This CDR3 contains 15 residues. The germline CDR1 and CDR2 sequences are MGHRA and YSYEKL. The CDR3 protein is CASSQDSGFRETQYF. For the CDR3, the DNA is TGCGCCAGCAGCCAAGATTCGGGGTTTCGGGAGACCCAGTACTTC.

The chain couples TRBV5-4 to TRBJ2-3; D is possibly TRBD2 (6 bases). Trimming shortened V by 0 bases and J by 1 base, and 6 bases separated the two germline ends. Germline V lookup: CDR1 SGHNT, CDR2 YYREEE (reference sequence). This CDR3 region has 14 residues. CDR3 in amino acids: CASSLAGGTDTQYF. As DNA, the CDR3 is TGTGCCAGCAGCTTGGCGGGGGGCACAGATACGCAGTATTTT.

The genes are TRBV19 and TRBJ2-7; 7 nucleotides match TRBD1. The ends lost 4 bases at V and 6 bases at J; junction bases unmatched: 9. This CDR3 contains 14 residues. Germline CDR1 is LNHDA and CDR2 is SQIVND (reference sequence). The CDR3 DNA follows: TGTGCCAGTAGTAGCGACAGGGTATCCAGCGAGCAGTACTTC. The encoded protein is CASSSDRVSSEQYF.

This rearrangement joins TRBV5-3 to TRBJ1-5, with 7 positions matching TRBD1. TRBV5-3 is sorted into the ORF group, with uncertain function. Trimming at V came to 4 bases and at J to 5 bases, leaving 15 bases not matched to a gene. CDR3 size: 17 residues. CDR3 protein: CARSRTRDRGLYQPQHF. For the CDR3, the DNA is TGTGCCAGAAGCAGAACCCGGGACAGAGGGTTGTATCAGCCCCAGCATTTT.

The chain is built from TRBV7-9 and TRBJ1-3; D is unclear. The CDR3 totals 12 residues. Trimming took off 6 bases at V and 4 bases at J, with 7 bases between the two ends. Germline V CDR1 and CDR2: SEHNR, FQNEAQ (reference sequence). CDR3 residues: CASSPAGNTIYF. Here the CDR3 DNA reads TGTGCCAGCAGTCCCGCGGGAAACACCATATATTTT.

The V and J genes are TRBV25-1 and TRBJ1-4; 7 bases fit TRBD1. This CDR3 region has 13 residues. CDR1 is MGHDK and CDR2 is SYGVNS in the germline V gene. The V and J ends lost 7 bases and 4 bases, in that order; junction bases with no gene match: 3. The CDR3, as DNA: TGTGCCAGCACGGGACAGCGTAATGAAAAACTGTTTTTT. This translates into CASTGQRNEKLFF.

This chain links TRBV7-2 with TRBJ1-5, with D hard to call. The CDR3 is 15 amino acids. Germline V gene data show CDR1 as SGHTA and CDR2 as FQGNSA. Trimming pared 2 bases from V and 9 bases from J, leaving 17 bases between. This CDR3 is CASSLSAAGWGPQHF. The CDR3 region has the DNA TGTGCCAGCAGCTTATCAGCGGCGGGCTGGGGGCCCCAGCATTTT. Using reference TRBV7-2 and TRBJ1-5 for the parts outside the CDR3, the full variable domain is GAGVSQSPSNKVTEKGKDVELRCDPISGHTALYWYRQSLGQGLEFLIYFQGNSAPDKSGLPSDRFSAERTGGSVSTLTIQRTQQEDSAVYLCASSLSAAGWGPQHFGDGTRLSIL.

This clone has only one observation. The chain uses TRBV19 and TRBJ2-1; the match to TRBD2 covers 8 bases. V shed 0 bases, J shed 5 bases, and the junction held 6 bases outside the gene matches. Germline assignment: CDR1 LNHDA and CDR2 SQIVND (reference sequence). This CDR3 has 16 residues. CDR3 sequence (DNA): TGTGCCAGTAGTATAGATCTCGGGACTAGTAACAATGAGCAGTTCTTC. Translated, it gives CASSIDLGTSNNEQFF.

The V gene is TRBV19, the J gene TRBJ2-1, with 8 bases lining up with TRBD1. The CDR3 sequence is 14 residues long. Looked up from germline, CDR1 is LNHDA and CDR2 is SQIVND (reference sequence). V shed 4 bases, J shed 4 bases, and the junction held 3 bases outside the gene matches. The CDR3 is CASSTGGAYNEQFF. The CDR3 region has the DNA TGTGCCAGTAGTACAGGGGGCGCGTACAATGAGCAGTTCTTC.

This clone was detected only a few times. The J gene is TRBJ1-6, the V gene TRBV3-1 (or the pseudogene TRBV3-2), with 8 bases fitting TRBD1. J lost 7 bases, V lost 5 bases, and 4 bases had no gene match. Germline lookup yields CDR1 LGHDT and CDR2 YNNKEL (reference sequence). The CDR3 has 14 residues. This CDR3 reads CASSSRDRNSPLHF. The CDR3 nucleotides read TGTGCCAGCAGCTCTCGGGACAGGAATTCACCCCTCCACTTT.

This chain connects TRBV5-1 to TRBJ2-1; 8 nucleotides align to TRBD1. Germline CDR1 SGHRS, CDR2 YFSETQ. Unmatched junction bases numbered 9, after V lost 4 bases and J lost 6 bases. The CDR3 spans 15 residues. CDR3 bases: TGCGCCAGCAGCATCTCAGGGACAGGCCCCAATGAGCAGTTCTTC. Its translation is CASSISGTGPNEQFF.

The genes are TRBV11-2 and TRBJ2-3, with 10 nucleotides matching TRBD2. CDR3 length: 17 amino acids. V trimming: 4 bases; J trimming: 2 bases; junction bases outside the gene matches: 9. The germline CDR1 and CDR2 sequences are SGHAT and FQNNGV. CDR3 amino acids: CASSSRSSGGYTDTQYF. CDR3 DNA: TGTGCCAGCAGCTCCCGCTCTAGCGGGGGATACACAGATACGCAGTATTTT.

The rearrangement uses TRBV7-2 and TRBJ2-3, with D perhaps matching TRBD2 (6 bases). Germline values: CDR1 SGHTA, CDR2 FQGNSA. This CDR3 has 17 amino acids. V lost 2 bases and J lost 1, with 16 bases in between. CDR3 nucleotide sequence: TGTGCCAGCAGCTTAAGAGGCGGGGCGGGCCGCACAGATACGCAGTATTTT. Translating it yields CASSLRGGAGRTDTQYF.